These 14 T cell receptor beta chains share one sample of origin, sequenced in a study of T cells in Graves' hyperthyroidism and ophthalmopathy. Amplification of TCR beta CDR3 regions was performed using RNA transcripts as template. The TCR CDR3 first-round RT-PCR relied on the HTBI primer set. One entry per CDR3 protein, called by TCRdb with MiXCR from the multiplex PCR reads. The sample lists roughly 250,000 distinct CDR3 sequences, about a sixth occurring once. Sequencing was done on a sample of blood. These receptors all stem from a woman younger than 35 with Graves' ophthalmopathy.

This clonotype was detected many times. CDR3 region: CASTPGMNTEAFF. As DNA, the CDR3 is TGTGCCAGCACGCCAGGGATGAACACTGAAGCTTTCTTT. The chain has TRBV5-5 and TRBJ1-1; D is perhaps TRBD1 (5 bases). CDR3 size: 13 residues. Germline V gene lookup returns CDR1 SGHKS and CDR2 YYEKEE (reference sequence). V lost 6 bases and J lost 0, with 9 bases in between.

The chain couples TRBV27 to TRBJ2-3, with 10 nucleotides matching TRBD2. The V gene end was trimmed by 5 bases and the J gene end by 3 bases; junction bases not matched to a gene: 5. Germline loops: CDR1 MNHEY, CDR2 SMNVEV (reference sequence). The CDR3 is 15 amino acids. The CDR3, as DNA: TGTGCCAGCAGTCACAGTAGCGGGAGGACAGATACGCAGTATTTT. Its translation: CASSHSSGRTDTQYF.

V usage is TRBV10-1 and J usage is TRBJ2-3; D unresolved. The V and J ends lost 3 bases and 2 bases respectively, with 9 bases between them. CDR3 length equals 14 residues. Germline V lookup: CDR1 WNHNN, CDR2 SYGVQD (reference sequence). The CDR3 region is CASSDAVITDTQYF. The CDR3 DNA follows: TGCGCCAGCAGTGATGCGGTAATCACAGATACGCAGTATTTT.

At least ten counts were recorded for this clonotype. This chain joins TRBV18 and TRBJ2-2; D unclear. CDR1 is KGHSH, CDR2 LQKENI, per germline. CDR3 length: 14 amino acids. With 4 bases removed from V and 2 bases from J, the gap between germline ends came to 8 bases. The CDR3 DNA is TGTGCCAGCTCACAATCACGAAACACCGGGGAGCTGTTTTTT. This gives the protein CASSQSRNTGELFF.

This clonotype has ten or more counts. The chain couples TRBV3-1 to TRBJ1-3; D remains ambiguous. Between the trimmed V and J ends, which lost 4 bases and 0 bases, there was a span of 10 bases. The CDR3 contains 15 residues. Per germline, CDR1 LGHDT and CDR2 YNNKEL (reference sequence). CDR3: CASSLTTSSGNTIYF. The CDR3 DNA follows: TGTGCCAGCAGCCTAACAACGAGCTCTGGAAACACCATATATTTT. Based on the CDR3 plus reference TRBV3-1 and TRBJ1-3, the full variable domain is DTAVSQTPKYLVTQMGNDKSIKCEQNLGHDTMYWYKQDSKKFLKIMFSYNNKELIINETVPNRFSPKSPDKAHLNLHINSLELGDSAVYFCASSLTTSSGNTIYFGEGSWLTVV.

In its sample, this clonotype was seen many times. The gene calls are TRBV7-2 and TRBJ1-1; no reliable D call. Germline assignment: CDR1 SGHTA and CDR2 FQGNSA. The ends were cut back, 5 bases at V and 3 bases at J, with 16 bases in the middle. There are 15 residues in the CDR3. CDR3: CASSPPSSGDTEAFF. The CDR3 DNA reads as TGTGCCAGCAGCCCCCCCAGCAGCGGGGACACTGAAGCTTTCTTT. The whole variable domain, filled in from reference TRBV7-2 and TRBJ1-1, reads GAGVSQSPSNKVTEKGKDVELRCDPISGHTALYWYRQSLGQGLEFLIYFQGNSAPDKSGLPSDRFSAERTGGSVSTLTIQRTQQEDSAVYLCASSPPSSGDTEAFFGQGTRLTVV.

This clonotype was recorded many times. The rearrangement links TRBV20-1 to TRBJ2-5, with TRBD2 as a possible D gene (5 bases). CDR1 is DFQATT and CDR2 is SNEGSKA in the germline V gene (reference sequence). Trimming took off 3 bases at V and 1 base at J, with 12 bases between the two ends. CDR3 size: 14 residues. The CDR3 sequence: CSARPSGLQETQYF. The CDR3 coding sequence is TGCAGTGCTAGGCCCAGCGGCCTCCAAGAGACCCAGTACTTC.

The CDR3 bases are TGTGCCAGCTCACTACAGGGCTACAATGAGCAGTTCTTC. It is translated as CASSLQGYNEQFF. The J gene is TRBJ2-1, the V gene TRBV18; maybe TRBD1 (6 bases). The CDR3 runs 13 residues. CDR1 KGHSH and CDR2 LQKENI come from the germline V gene. Trimming took off 4 bases at V and 3 bases at J, with 7 bases between the two ends.

There are many counts of this clonotype. The genes are TRBV28 and TRBJ2-7; tentatively, D is TRBD1 or TRBD2 (6 bases each). The CDR3 extends over 15 amino acids. Trimming removed 1 base at V and 6 bases at J, with 16 bases between. The germline V gene encodes CDR1 MDHEN and CDR2 SYDVKM. DNA of the CDR3: TGTGCCAGCAGTTTATACCGGGGGCGGGCCCGCGAGCAGTACTTC. The encoded protein is CASSLYRGRAREQYF.

The chain uses TRBV12-3 or TRBV12-4 and TRBJ2-3, with TRBD2 matching over 14 bases. With 5 bases clipped from V and 6 bases from J, the junction kept 10 bases outside the gene matches. This CDR3 comprises 17 residues. In DNA form, the CDR3 reads TGTGCCAGCAGTCAAACGGGACTAGCGGGGGTCTATGATACGCAGTATTTT. Translation gives CASSQTGLAGVYDTQYF.

The chain has TRBV11-3 and TRBJ2-1; 12 bases align to TRBD2. V shed 6 bases, J shed 9 bases, and the junction held 9 bases outside the gene matches. The germline gives CDR1 SGHNT, CDR2 YENEEA. CDR3 length: 15 residues. The DNA of the CDR3 is TGTGCCAGCAGTTACCGACTAGCGGGAGATACTGAGCAGTTCTTC. Residues: CASSYRLAGDTEQFF.

The chain recombines TRBV9 with TRBJ2-1, with a possible D match to TRBD2 (6 bases). Germline CDR1 SGDLS, CDR2 YYNGEE. There are 11 residues in the CDR3. The CDR3 loop reads CASGGNNEQFF. The DNA of the CDR3 is TGTGCTAGTGGGGGGAACAATGAGCAGTTCTTC.

This clonotype was detected a few times. V gene TRBV5-6 combines with J gene TRBJ2-3; D is perhaps TRBD1 or TRBD2 (5 bases each). The CDR3 loop spans 17 amino acids. Germline assignment: CDR1 SGHDT and CDR2 YYEEEE. V was shortened by 3 bases and J by 0 bases, with 17 bases between the two germline ends. The CDR3 DNA follows: TGTGCCAGCAGCTCCCGGGACCCAAGAACGAGCACAGATACGCAGTATTTT. Translated, it gives CASSSRDPRTSTDTQYF.

This clonotype has at least ten counts. CDR3 nucleotides: TGCAGTGTCGGGAAGAAAGGCGCCCAGAGCAATCAGCCCCAGCATTTT. The encoded protein is CSVGKKGAQSNQPQHF. The chain combines TRBV20-1 with TRBJ1-5; D remains ambiguous. Per germline, CDR1 DFQATT and CDR2 SNEGSKA (reference sequence). This CDR3 is 16 amino acids long. Between the trimmed V and J ends, which lost 7 bases and 1 base, there was a span of 20 bases.